This section outlines one T cell receptor (beta chain) sequence together with its context. Its antigen is not identified. The V segment lost 7 bases and the J segment 13 bases; nucleotides outside the gene matches: 13. The CDR3 loop spans 14 amino acids. Germline V lookup: CDR1 MNHEY, CDR2 SVGAGI. The source of the sample is a study of T cell responses to AZD1222 COVID-19 vaccine. Findings and limits, study-wide: Vaccination with two AZD1222 doses was followed by a rise in Spike-specific TCR breadth and depth. Mostly white British, mostly female donors; authors suggested clonal diversity may be underestimated.

The assay was immunoSEQ multiplex PCR, and TCRdb's table has in-frame clones only and misses some. The sample comprises 95,000 to 150,000 clones, 90% to 95% of which are singletons, and about 5% rests with the top ten. The V gene is TRBV6-5, the J gene TRBJ1-6, with TRBD1 matching 7 bases. The material sequenced was peripheral blood, taken 28 days after the second AZD1222 dose. The source of this sequence is an adult who received the AZD1222 COVID-19 vaccine. This CDR3 reads CASTQGGGWGPLHF. The DNA for the CDR3 is TGTGCCAGCACCCAGGGGGGCGGGTGGGGCCCCCTCCACTTT.